A single sample gave rise to the 6 T cell receptor beta chains below, sequenced in a study of cytomegalovirus exposure and HLA in healthy donors. Primers: 60 Vbeta forward and 13 Jbeta reverse. Sequenced by immunoSEQ multiplex PCR; TCRdb stores in-frame clones only, minus some. The repertoire consists of about 170,000 clones, with 80% occurring once and the leading ten covering 1%. Specimen: PBMCs. The receptors derive from a woman between 45 and 60 years old in good health and CMV-seropositive.

The V gene is TRBV28, the J gene TRBJ2-7; D is perhaps TRBD2 (5 bases). Trimming left V 8 bases short and J 3 bases short, with 17 bases between. CDR3 length equals 14 residues. The germline V gene has CDR1 MDHEN and CDR2 SYDVKM. Written as DNA, the CDR3 is TGTGCCAGCCTAACCTGGACGGGGATCTACGAGCAGTACTTC. Amino acid sequence: CASLTWTGIYEQYF.

The chain has TRBV5-1 and TRBJ2-3, with 8 nucleotides matching TRBD1. CDR1 is SGHRS, CDR2 YFSETQ, per germline. Losses at the gene ends were 3 bases for V and 4 bases for J; bases not matched to a gene: 7. The CDR3 runs 15 residues. CDR3 nucleotides: TGCGCCAGCAGCTACCCAGGGGGCGGGTCAGATACGCAGTATTTT. It encodes CASSYPGGGSDTQYF. The full variable domain, in which reference TRBV5-1 and TRBJ2-3 provide the parts outside the CDR3, is KAGVTQTPRYLIKTRGQQVTLSCSPISGHRSVSWYQQTPGQGLQFLFEYFSETQRNKGNFPGRFSGRQFSNSRSEMNVSTLELGDSALYLCASSYPGGGSDTQYFGPGTRLTVL.

The J gene is TRBJ2-1, the V gene TRBV21-1; the DNA was not compared with TRBD2, the D call given in the table. TRBV21-1 is listed as a pseudogene. This CDR3 has 16 amino acids. CDR3 protein: CASSLETSGGYNEQFF. CDR3 sequence (DNA): TGTGCCAGCAGCTTGGAGACTAGCGGGGGATACAATGAGCAGTTCTTC.

This chain links TRBV15 with TRBJ2-5; 7 nucleotides line up with TRBD1. CDR1 and CDR2 (germline): LNHNV, YYDKDF (reference sequence). Trimming took 6 bases from V and 5 from J; bases not matched to a gene: 3. The CDR3 spans 12 residues. The CDR3 DNA sequence: TGTGCCACCAGAGGGGGCCAGGAGACCCAGTACTTC. Protein: CATRGGQETQYF.

In this sample, this clone turned up a few times. The chain links TRBV9 to TRBJ2-2; 15 positions agree with TRBD2. V lost 3 bases to trimming and J lost 2 bases; unmatched junction nucleotides: 2. CDR1 and CDR2 from the germline V gene are SGDLS and YYNGEE. There are 17 residues in the CDR3. This CDR3 reads CASSAGLAGGNTGELFF. The CDR3 DNA is TGTGCCAGCAGCGCGGGACTAGCGGGAGGAAACACCGGGGAGCTGTTTTTT.

This clone has more than one count but fewer than ten. Within the sample, other DNA sequences also encode this same CDR3. The chain has TRBV19 and TRBJ2-3; no clear D gene. From germline, CDR1 is LNHDA and CDR2 SQIVND (reference sequence). V was pared by 5 bases and J by 2 bases, with 5 bases between. CDR3 length equals 12 residues. For the CDR3, the DNA is TGTGCCAGTAGTTCACACACAGATACGCAGTATTTT. Translated: CASSSHTDTQYF.